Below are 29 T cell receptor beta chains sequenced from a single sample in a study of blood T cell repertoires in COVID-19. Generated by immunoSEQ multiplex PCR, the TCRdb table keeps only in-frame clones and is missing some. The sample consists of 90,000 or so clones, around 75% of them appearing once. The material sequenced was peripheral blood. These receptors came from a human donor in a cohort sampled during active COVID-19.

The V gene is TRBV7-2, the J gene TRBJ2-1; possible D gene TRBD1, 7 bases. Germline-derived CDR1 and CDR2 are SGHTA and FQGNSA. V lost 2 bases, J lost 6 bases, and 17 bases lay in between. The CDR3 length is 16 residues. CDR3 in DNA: TGTGCCAGCAGCTTAAGCCGAAGACAGGGAGGCAATGAGCAGTTCTTC. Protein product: CASSLSRRQGGNEQFF.

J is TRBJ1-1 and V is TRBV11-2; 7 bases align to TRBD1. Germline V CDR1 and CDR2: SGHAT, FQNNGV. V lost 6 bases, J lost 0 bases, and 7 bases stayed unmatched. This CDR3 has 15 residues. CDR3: CASSYDRALNTEAFF. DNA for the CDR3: TGTGCCAGCAGTTATGACAGGGCCCTGAACACTGAAGCTTTCTTT.

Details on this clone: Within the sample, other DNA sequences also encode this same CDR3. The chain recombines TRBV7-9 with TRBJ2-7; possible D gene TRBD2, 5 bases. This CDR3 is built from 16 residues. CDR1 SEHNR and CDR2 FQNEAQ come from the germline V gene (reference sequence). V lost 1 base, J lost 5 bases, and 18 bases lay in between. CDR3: CASSLGPGREIDEQYF. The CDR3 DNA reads TGTGCCAGCAGCTTAGGACCGGGAAGAGAGATAGACGAGCAGTACTTC.

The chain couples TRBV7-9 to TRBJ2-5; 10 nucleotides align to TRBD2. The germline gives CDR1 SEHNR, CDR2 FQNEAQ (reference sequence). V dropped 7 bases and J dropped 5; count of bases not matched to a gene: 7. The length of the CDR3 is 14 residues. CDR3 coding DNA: TGTGCCAGCATTAAGCGGGAGGGCCAGGAGACCCAGTACTTC. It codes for CASIKREGQETQYF.

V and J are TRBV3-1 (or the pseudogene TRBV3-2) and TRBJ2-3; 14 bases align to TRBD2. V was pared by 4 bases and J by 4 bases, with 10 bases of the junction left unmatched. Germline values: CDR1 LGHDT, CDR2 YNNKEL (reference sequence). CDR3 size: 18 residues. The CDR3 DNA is TGTGCCAGCAGCCCCTGGCGACTAGCGGGAGGGCGGGCAGATACGCAGTATTTT. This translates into CASSPWRLAGGRADTQYF.

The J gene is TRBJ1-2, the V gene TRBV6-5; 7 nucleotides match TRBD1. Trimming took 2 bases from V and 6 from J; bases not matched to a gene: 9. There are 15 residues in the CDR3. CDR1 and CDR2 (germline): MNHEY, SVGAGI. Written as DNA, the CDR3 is TGTGCCAGCAGTTACAGACAGACAGGGATGGATGGCTACACCTTC. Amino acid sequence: CASSYRQTGMDGYTF.

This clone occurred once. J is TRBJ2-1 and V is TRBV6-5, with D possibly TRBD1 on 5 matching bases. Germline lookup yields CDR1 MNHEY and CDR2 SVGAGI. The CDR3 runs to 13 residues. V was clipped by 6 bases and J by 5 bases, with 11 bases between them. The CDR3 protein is CASRRSRDNEQFF. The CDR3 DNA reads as TGTGCCAGCAGGCGTAGCAGGGACAATGAGCAGTTCTTC.

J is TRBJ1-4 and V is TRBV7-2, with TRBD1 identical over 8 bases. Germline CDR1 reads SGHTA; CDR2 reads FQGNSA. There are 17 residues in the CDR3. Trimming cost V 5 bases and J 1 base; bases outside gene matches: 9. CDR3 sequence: CASSILRGQGTNEKLFF. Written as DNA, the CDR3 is TGTGCCAGCAGCATCCTCAGGGGGCAAGGAACTAATGAAAAACTGTTTTTT.

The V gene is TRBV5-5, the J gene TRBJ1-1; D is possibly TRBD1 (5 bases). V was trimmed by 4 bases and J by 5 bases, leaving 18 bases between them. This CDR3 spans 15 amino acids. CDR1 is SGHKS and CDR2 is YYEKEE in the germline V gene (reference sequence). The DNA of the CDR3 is TGTGCCAGCAGCACCACCGGGGCGGGGGGGACTGAAGCTTTCTTT. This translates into CASSTTGAGGTEAFF.

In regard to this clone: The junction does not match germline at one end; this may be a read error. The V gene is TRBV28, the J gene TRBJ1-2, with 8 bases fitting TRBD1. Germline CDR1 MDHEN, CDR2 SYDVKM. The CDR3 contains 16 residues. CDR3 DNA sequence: TGTGCCACCAGTGCCCCCCGACAGGGGCTTAACTATGGCTACACCTTC. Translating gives CATSAPRQGLNYGYTF.

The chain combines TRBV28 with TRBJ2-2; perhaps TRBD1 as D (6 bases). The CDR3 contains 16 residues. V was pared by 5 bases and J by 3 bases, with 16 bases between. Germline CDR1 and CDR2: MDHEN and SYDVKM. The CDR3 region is CASSTPGTLDTGELFF. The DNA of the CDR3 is TGTGCCAGCAGTACCCCCGGGACACTTGACACCGGGGAGCTGTTTTTT.

In nucleotides, the CDR3 is TGCGCCAGCAGCCAGATTCAGAACAATCAGCCCCAGCATTTT. This sequence encodes CASSQIQNNQPQHF. The chain employs TRBV4-1 and TRBJ1-5, with D uncertain. This CDR3 spans 14 amino acids. The germline V gene encodes CDR1 MGHRA and CDR2 YSYEKL. Trimming removed 3 bases from V and 3 bases from J, with 9 bases in between.

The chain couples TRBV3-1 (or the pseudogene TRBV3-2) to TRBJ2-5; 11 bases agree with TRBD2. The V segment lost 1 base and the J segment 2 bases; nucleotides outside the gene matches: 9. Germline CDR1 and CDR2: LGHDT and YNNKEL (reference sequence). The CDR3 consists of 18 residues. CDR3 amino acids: CASSQGSGRVGGQETQYF. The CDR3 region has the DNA TGTGCCAGCAGCCAAGGTAGCGGGAGGGTAGGGGGGCAAGAGACCCAGTACTTC.

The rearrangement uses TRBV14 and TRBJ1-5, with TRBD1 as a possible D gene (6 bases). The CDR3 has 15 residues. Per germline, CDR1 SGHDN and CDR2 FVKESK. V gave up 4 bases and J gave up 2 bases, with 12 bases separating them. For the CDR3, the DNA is TGTGCCAGCAGCCGCACGGCAGGGGGCAATCAGCCCCAGCATTTT. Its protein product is CASSRTAGGNQPQHF. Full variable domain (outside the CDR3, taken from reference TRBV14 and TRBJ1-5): EAGVTQFPSHSVIEKGQTVTLRCDPISGHDNLYWYRRVMGKEIKFLLHFVKESKQDESGMPNNRFLAERTGGTYSTLKVQPAELEDSGVYFCASSRTAGGNQPQHFGDGTRLSIL.

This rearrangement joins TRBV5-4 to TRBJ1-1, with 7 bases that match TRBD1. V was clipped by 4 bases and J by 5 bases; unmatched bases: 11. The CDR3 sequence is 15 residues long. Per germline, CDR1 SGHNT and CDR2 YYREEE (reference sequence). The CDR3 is CASSRWTGGSTEAFF. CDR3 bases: TGTGCCAGCAGCAGATGGACAGGAGGTTCGACTGAAGCTTTCTTT.

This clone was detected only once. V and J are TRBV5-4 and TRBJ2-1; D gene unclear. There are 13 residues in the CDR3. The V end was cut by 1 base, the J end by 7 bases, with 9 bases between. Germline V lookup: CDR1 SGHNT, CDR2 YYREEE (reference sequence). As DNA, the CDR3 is TGTGCCAGCAGCTTGAGTGAGGTGAATGAGCAGTTCTTC. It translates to CASSLSEVNEQFF. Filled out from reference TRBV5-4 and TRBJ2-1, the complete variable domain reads ETGVTQSPTHLIKTRGQQVTLRCSSQSGHNTVSWYQQALGQGPQFIFQYYREEENGRGNFPPRFSGLQFPNYSSELNVNALELDDSALYLCASSLSEVNEQFFGPGTRLTVL.

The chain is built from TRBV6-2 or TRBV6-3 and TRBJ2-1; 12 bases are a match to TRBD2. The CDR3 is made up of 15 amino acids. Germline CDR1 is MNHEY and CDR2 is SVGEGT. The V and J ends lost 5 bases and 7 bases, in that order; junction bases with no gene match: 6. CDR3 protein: CASSLLAGGGNEQFF. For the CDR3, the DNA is TGTGCCAGCAGTCTTCTAGCGGGAGGGGGTAATGAGCAGTTCTTC.

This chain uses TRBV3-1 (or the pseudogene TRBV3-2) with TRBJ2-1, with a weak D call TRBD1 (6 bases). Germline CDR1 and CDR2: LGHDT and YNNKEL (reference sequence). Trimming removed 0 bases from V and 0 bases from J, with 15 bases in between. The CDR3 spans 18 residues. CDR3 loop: CASSQDQGLPSSYNEQFF. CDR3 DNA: TGTGCCAGCAGCCAAGATCAGGGGCTACCGAGCTCCTACAATGAGCAGTTCTTC.

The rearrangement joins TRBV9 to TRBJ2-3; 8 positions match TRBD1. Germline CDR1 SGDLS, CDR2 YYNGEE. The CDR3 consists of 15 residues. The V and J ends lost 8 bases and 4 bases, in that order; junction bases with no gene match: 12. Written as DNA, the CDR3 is TGTGCCAGTCAGAGCCAGGACAGGGCTTCAGATACGCAGTATTTT. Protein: CASQSQDRASDTQYF.

This CDR3 reads CASSRGQPDGELFF. CDR3 bases: TGCGCCAGCAGCCGGGGACAGCCCGACGGGGAGCTGTTTTTT. V and J are TRBV5-1 and TRBJ2-2, with TRBD1 identical over 7 bases. Germline loops: CDR1 SGHRS, CDR2 YFSETQ. There are 14 residues in the CDR3. Trimming at V came to 4 bases and at J to 7 bases, leaving 7 bases not matched to a gene.

The CDR3 is CASSLGSSGNNEQFF. As DNA, the CDR3 is TGTGCCAGCAGCTTAGGGTCTAGCGGCAACAATGAGCAGTTCTTC. The chain carries TRBV7-2 and TRBJ2-1; the match to TRBD2 covers 7 bases. From germline, CDR1 is SGHTA and CDR2 FQGNSA. The CDR3 extends over 15 amino acids. The V segment lost 1 base and the J segment 5 bases; nucleotides outside the gene matches: 5.

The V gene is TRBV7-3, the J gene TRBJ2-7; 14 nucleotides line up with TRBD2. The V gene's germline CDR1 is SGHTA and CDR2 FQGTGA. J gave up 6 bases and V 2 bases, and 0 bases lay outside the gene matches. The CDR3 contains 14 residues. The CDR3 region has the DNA TGTGCCAGCAGCTTAGGGACTAGCGGGAGCGAGCAGTACTTC. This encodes CASSLGTSGSEQYF.

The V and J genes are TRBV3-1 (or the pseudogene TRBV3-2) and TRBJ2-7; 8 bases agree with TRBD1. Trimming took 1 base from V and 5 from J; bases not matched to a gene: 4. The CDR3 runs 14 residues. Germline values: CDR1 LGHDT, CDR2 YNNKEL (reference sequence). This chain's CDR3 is CASSQGPRGHEQYF. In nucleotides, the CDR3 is TGTGCCAGCAGCCAAGGACCCAGGGGGCACGAGCAGTACTTC.

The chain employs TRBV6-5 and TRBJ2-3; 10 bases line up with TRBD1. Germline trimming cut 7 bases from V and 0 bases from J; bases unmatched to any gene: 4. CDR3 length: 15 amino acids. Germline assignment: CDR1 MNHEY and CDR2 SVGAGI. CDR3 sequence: CASTRDRGSTDTQYF. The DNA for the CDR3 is TGTGCCAGCACCCGGGACAGGGGAAGCACAGATACGCAGTATTTT.

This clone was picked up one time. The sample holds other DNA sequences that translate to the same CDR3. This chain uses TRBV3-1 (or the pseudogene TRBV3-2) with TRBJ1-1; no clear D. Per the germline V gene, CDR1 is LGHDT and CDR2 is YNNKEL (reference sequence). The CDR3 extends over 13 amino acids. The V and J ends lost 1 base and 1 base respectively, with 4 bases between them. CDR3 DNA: TGTGCCAGCAGCCAAGTCGGGAACACTGAAGCTTTCTTT. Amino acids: CASSQVGNTEAFF.

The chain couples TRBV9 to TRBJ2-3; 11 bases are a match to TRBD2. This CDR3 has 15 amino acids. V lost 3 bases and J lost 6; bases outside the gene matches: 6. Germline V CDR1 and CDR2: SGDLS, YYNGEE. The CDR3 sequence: CASSETSGIGDTQYF. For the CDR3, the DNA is TGTGCCAGCAGCGAGACTAGCGGGATAGGGGATACGCAGTATTTT.

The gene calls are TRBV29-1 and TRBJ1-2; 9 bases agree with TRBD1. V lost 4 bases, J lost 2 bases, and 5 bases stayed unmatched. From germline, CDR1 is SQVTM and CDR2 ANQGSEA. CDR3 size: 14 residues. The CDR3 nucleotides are TGCAGCGTTGGGACAGGGGCGAAGAACTATGGCTACACCTTC. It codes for CSVGTGAKNYGYTF.

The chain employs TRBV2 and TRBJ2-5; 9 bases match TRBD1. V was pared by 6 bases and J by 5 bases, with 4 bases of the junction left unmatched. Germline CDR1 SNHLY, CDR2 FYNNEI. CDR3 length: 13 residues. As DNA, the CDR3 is TGTGCCAGCAGCACAGGGGGCTGGGAGACCCAGTACTTC. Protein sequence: CASSTGGWETQYF.

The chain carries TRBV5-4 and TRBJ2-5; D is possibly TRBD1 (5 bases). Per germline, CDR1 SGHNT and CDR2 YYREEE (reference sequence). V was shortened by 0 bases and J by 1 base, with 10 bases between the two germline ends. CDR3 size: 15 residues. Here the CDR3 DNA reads TGTGCCAGCAGCTTGGCCAGGGCTAGCCAAGAGACCCAGTACTTC. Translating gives CASSLARASQETQYF.